Each of the 21 T cell receptor beta chains below was sequenced from the same sample in a study of shared clonotypes between healthy human individuals. The method was immunoSEQ multiplex PCR; TCRdb's version includes in-frame clones alone and lacks a portion of them. The sample gives around 1.6 million clones, 95% to 99% of which show up once; 0.45% is in the top ten. The specimen sequenced was naive CD4+ T cells sorted from blood. Noted subset: CD45RA+ positively selected. The source of these receptors is a man younger than 40 in good health.

The chain joins TRBV28 to TRBJ2-1, with a tentative D call TRBD1 (6 bases). V gave up 5 bases and J gave up 4 bases, with 12 bases separating them. The CDR3 consists of 14 residues. Per germline, CDR1 MDHEN and CDR2 SYDVKM. CDR3 nucleotide sequence: TGTGCCAGCAGTCATCAAACAGGGTACAATGAGCAGTTCTTC. Translating gives CASSHQTGYNEQFF.

The genes are TRBV7-2 and TRBJ2-5; TRBD1 aligns across 10 bases. The closer fit of TRBJ2-7 to the DNA end suggests the J call may be wrong. The CDR3 runs to 15 residues. Germline V lookup: CDR1 SGHTA, CDR2 FQGNSA. The CDR3 coding sequence is TGTGCCAGCAGCCTGGACAGGGGGGGGTTCTACGAGCAGTACTTC. Its translation: CASSLDRGGFYEQYF.

This chain connects TRBV28 to TRBJ1-4; TRBD1 is a possible D gene (6 bases). Germline CDR1 MDHEN, CDR2 SYDVKM. The CDR3 is 18 residues long. Trimming took 5 bases from V and 0 from J, leaving 19 bases between them. The CDR3: CASSSRGGAGATNEKLFF. The CDR3 coding sequence is TGTGCCAGCAGTAGCCGAGGGGGGGCCGGAGCAACTAATGAAAAACTGTTTTTT.

This chain connects TRBV20-1 to TRBJ2-7; D remains unclear. The ends were cut back, 7 bases at V and 5 bases at J, with 12 bases in the middle. Germline CDR1 reads DFQATT; CDR2 reads SNEGSKA (reference sequence). This CDR3 spans 11 amino acids. The CDR3 reads CSVAKQDEQYF. The CDR3 bases are TGCAGTGTAGCTAAGCAGGACGAGCAGTACTTC.

Concerning this clone itself: Other DNA sequences in the sample encode the same CDR3. The genes are TRBV9 and TRBJ1-1; 10 bases line up with TRBD1. CDR1 is SGDLS, CDR2 YYNGEE, per germline. J lost 0 bases, V lost 4 bases, and 3 bases had no gene match. The length of the CDR3 is 15 residues. This chain's CDR3 is CASSRDRGLNTEAFF. Here the CDR3 DNA reads TGTGCCAGCAGCCGGGACAGGGGCCTGAACACTGAAGCTTTCTTT.

The genes are TRBV7-3 and TRBJ1-4, with 9 bases aligning to TRBD1. From germline, CDR1 is SGHTA and CDR2 FQGTGA. The CDR3 has 13 residues. J was trimmed by 8 bases and V by 5 bases; bases with no gene match: 3. In DNA, the CDR3 is TGTGCCAGCAGCCTCGGGACAGGGGAAAAACTGTTTTTT. It encodes CASSLGTGEKLFF.

This chain links TRBV28 with TRBJ1-1; D remains unclear. Germline values: CDR1 MDHEN, CDR2 SYDVKM. This CDR3 is built from 13 residues. Trimming shortened V by 6 bases and J by 5 bases, and 13 bases separated the two germline ends. CDR3 coding DNA: TGTGCCAGCAGGCGGACGGCGGGGACTGAAGCTTTCTTT. Translation gives CASRRTAGTEAFF.

This sequence joins TRBV6-4 and TRBJ2-3; no clear D gene. The CDR3 is 15 residues long. Per germline, CDR1 MRHNA and CDR2 SNTAGT. V shed 1 base and J shed 2 bases, with 10 bases lying between them. CDR3 residues: CASSDLGRTTDTQYF. CDR3 in DNA: TGTGCCAGCAGTGACTTGGGCCGAACCACAGATACGCAGTATTTT.

The chain employs TRBV6-5 and TRBJ2-2, with 9 positions matching TRBD2. The germline V gene has CDR1 MNHEY and CDR2 SVGAGI. The CDR3 covers 16 residues. After removal of 2 bases from V and 5 bases from J, the junction contained 6 bases not matched to a gene. The CDR3 region has the DNA TGTGCCAGCAGTTACCTTCGAGCGGGGGGAACCGGGGAGCTGTTTTTT. Its translation is CASSYLRAGGTGELFF.

V and J are TRBV19 and TRBJ2-4; either TRBD1 or TRBD2 may supply D (6 bases each). CDR1 and CDR2 (germline): LNHDA, SQIVND (reference sequence). V lost 7 bases and J lost 5, with 15 bases in between. The CDR3 has 14 residues. In DNA form, the CDR3 reads TGTGCCAGTACTTCCTACGGGGGCGAAAACATTCAGTACTTC. Translating it yields CASTSYGGENIQYF.

CDR3 sequence reads: CASSQRVGPNEKLFF. CDR3 nucleotide sequence: TGTGCCAGCAGTCAACGAGTAGGTCCTAATGAAAAACTGTTTTTT. V is TRBV2 and J is TRBJ1-4, with D unclear. The CDR3 consists of 15 residues. Germline loops: CDR1 SNHLY, CDR2 FYNNEI. Trimming stripped 5 bases from V and 3 bases from J, with 13 bases between. The entire variable domain, with the rest obtained from reference TRBV2 and TRBJ1-4, is as follows: EPEVTQTPSHQVTQMGQEVILRCVPISNHLYFYWYRQILGQKVEFLVSFYNNEISEKSEIFDDQFSVERPDGSNFTLKIRSTKLEDSAMYFCASSQRVGPNEKLFFGSGTQLSVL.

The V and J genes are TRBV19 and TRBJ1-2; the D gene is possibly TRBD1 (5 bases). The CDR3 covers 18 residues. V was shortened by 7 bases and J by 2 bases, with 26 bases between the two germline ends. The germline CDR1 and CDR2 sequences are LNHDA and SQIVND (reference sequence). Here the CDR3 DNA reads TGTGCCAGTAAGATGCGTTTGGGGGGACCCGATCTAAACTATGGCTACACCTTC. Residues: CASKMRLGGPDLNYGYTF.

J is TRBJ2-3 and V is TRBV18; unclear D gene. CDR1 is KGHSH and CDR2 is LQKENI in the germline V gene. The CDR3 is 15 residues long. V lost 5 bases and J 4 bases, leaving 16 bases between the germline ends. CDR3 DNA: TGTGCCAGCTCATTATTTGAAGGTTCTGCAGATACGCAGTATTTT. This gives the protein CASSLFEGSADTQYF. Variable domain in full (rest from reference TRBV18 and TRBJ2-3): NAGVMQNPRHLVRRRGQEARLRCSPMKGHSHVYWYRQLPEEGLKFMVYLQKENIIDESGMPKERFSAEFPKEGPSILRIQQVVRGDSAAYFCASSLFEGSADTQYFGPGTRLTVL.

The J gene is TRBJ2-5, the V gene TRBV28; D gene ambiguous. Germline CDR1 reads MDHEN; CDR2 reads SYDVKM. V lost 3 bases and J 2 bases, leaving 13 bases between the germline ends. CDR3 length: 15 amino acids. The CDR3 nucleotides are TGTGCCAGCAGTTTGTGGCAGGCACTTCAAGAGACCCAGTACTTC. It is translated as CASSLWQALQETQYF.

V and J are TRBV5-5 and TRBJ1-4, with unresolved D. Germline values: CDR1 SGHKS, CDR2 YYEKEE (reference sequence). The V gene lost 0 bases and the J gene lost 3 bases, with 12 bases spanning the gap. CDR3 length: 16 residues. CDR3 protein: CASSLGVGNPNEKLFF. DNA for the CDR3: TGTGCCAGCAGCTTGGGGGTAGGGAACCCTAATGAAAAACTGTTTTTT.

The genes are TRBV5-5 and TRBJ1-3; D might be TRBD1 (5 bases). This CDR3 region has 15 residues. Germline lookup yields CDR1 SGHKS and CDR2 YYEKEE (reference sequence). Trimming stripped 0 bases from V and 4 bases from J, with 11 bases between. The CDR3: CASSLERTFGNTIYF. The CDR3 DNA follows: TGTGCCAGCAGCTTGGAAAGGACATTCGGAAACACCATATATTTT. The full variable domain, completed using reference TRBV5-5 and TRBJ1-3, is DAGVTQSPTHLIKTRGQQVTLRCSPISGHKSVSWYQQVLGQGPQFIFQYYEKEERGRGNFPDRFSARQFPNYSSELNVNALLLGDSALYLCASSLERTFGNTIYFGEGSWLTVV.

The rearrangement joins TRBV7-9 to TRBJ2-1; maybe TRBD2 (5 bases). The V gene's germline CDR1 is SEHNR and CDR2 FQNEAQ (reference sequence). This CDR3 comprises 15 residues. The germline V and J ends were trimmed by 3 bases and 5 bases, with 14 bases remaining between them. CDR3 nucleotides: TGTGCCAGCAGCTTGCCGGGAATATCGGACAATGAGCAGTTCTTC. Its translation: CASSLPGISDNEQFF.

The rearrangement joins TRBV4-3 to TRBJ2-1; D gene uncertain. Germline loops: CDR1 LGHNA, CDR2 YSLEER. This CDR3 has 13 amino acids. Trimming took off 0 bases at V and 13 bases at J, with 13 bases between the two ends. This CDR3 reads CASSQDPLTRQFF. In nucleotides, the CDR3 is TGCGCCAGCAGCCAAGATCCCTTAACCCGCCAGTTCTTC.

The rearrangement links TRBV27 to TRBJ2-1; D remains unclear. This CDR3 is built from 12 residues. Per germline, CDR1 MNHEY and CDR2 SMNVEV (reference sequence). Deletions cut 10 bases from V and 5 bases from J, with 12 bases between. CDR3 in amino acids: CATSTSHNEQFF. In nucleotides, the CDR3 is TGTGCCACATCAACCTCGCACAATGAGCAGTTCTTC.

The CDR3 DNA sequence: TGTGCCATCAGTGACGTCGCGAAAGAGACCCAGTACTTC. Residues: CAISDVAKETQYF. This chain links TRBV10-3 with TRBJ2-5, with no clear D. Germline-derived CDR1 and CDR2 are ENHRY and SYGVKD. V gave up 3 bases and J gave up 3 bases, with 8 bases separating them. The CDR3 covers 13 residues.

The J gene is TRBJ2-6, the V gene TRBV18; 7 nucleotides line up with TRBD1. V was pared by 6 bases and J by 3 bases, with 5 bases of the junction left unmatched. This CDR3 is built from 15 residues. Germline assignment: CDR1 KGHSH and CDR2 LQKENI. In nucleotides, the CDR3 is TGTGCCAGCTCCCACACAGGGGTTGGGGCCAACGTCCTGACTTTC. The encoded protein is CASSHTGVGANVLTF.